This T cell receptor (beta chain) was documented in a study of control samples from healthy donors and cancer patients. The data were produced by immunoSEQ multiplex PCR, yet TCRdb's version contains in-frame clones alone and is incomplete. The sample yields over 100,000 clones, 75% to 95% seen once. The V segment lost 1 base and the J segment 5 bases; nucleotides outside the gene matches: 0. This CDR3 comprises 14 residues. CDR1 SGHAT and CDR2 FQNNGV come from the germline V gene. Input material: blood. The receptor was derived from a man aged 40-49 years in good health. This chain joins TRBV11-2 and TRBJ2-3, with 10 bases fitting TRBD1. CDR3 nucleotide sequence: TGTGCCAGCAGCTTAGGGACAGGGGGAGATACGCAGTATTTT. This translates into CASSLGTGGDTQYF.